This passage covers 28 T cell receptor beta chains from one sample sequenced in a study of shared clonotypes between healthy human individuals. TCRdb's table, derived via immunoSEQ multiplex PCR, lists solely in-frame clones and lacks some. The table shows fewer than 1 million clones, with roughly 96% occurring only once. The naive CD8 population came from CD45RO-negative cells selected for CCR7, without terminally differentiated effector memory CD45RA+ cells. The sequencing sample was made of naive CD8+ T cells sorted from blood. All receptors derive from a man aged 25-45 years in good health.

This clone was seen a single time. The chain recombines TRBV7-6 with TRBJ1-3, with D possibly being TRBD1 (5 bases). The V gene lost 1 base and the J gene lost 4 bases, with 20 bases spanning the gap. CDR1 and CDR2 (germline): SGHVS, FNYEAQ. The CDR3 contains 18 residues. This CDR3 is CASSLVAGPGGEGNTIYF. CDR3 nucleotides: TGTGCCAGCAGCTTAGTTGCCGGCCCGGGAGGGGAGGGAAACACCATATATTTT.

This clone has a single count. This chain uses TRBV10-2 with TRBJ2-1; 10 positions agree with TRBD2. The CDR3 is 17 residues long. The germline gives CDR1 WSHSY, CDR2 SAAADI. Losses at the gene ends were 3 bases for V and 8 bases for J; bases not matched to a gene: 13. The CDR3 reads CASSEVPGLAPNDEQFF. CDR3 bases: TGCGCCAGCAGTGAAGTCCCGGGACTAGCGCCCAATGATGAGCAGTTCTTC.

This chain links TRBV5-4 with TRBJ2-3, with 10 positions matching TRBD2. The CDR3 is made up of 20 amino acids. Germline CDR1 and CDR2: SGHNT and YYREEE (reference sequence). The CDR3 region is CAKVISGTQLAGFGTDTQYF. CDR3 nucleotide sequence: TGTGCTAAGGTGATTTCGGGGACACAACTAGCGGGGTTCGGCACAGATACGCAGTATTTT.

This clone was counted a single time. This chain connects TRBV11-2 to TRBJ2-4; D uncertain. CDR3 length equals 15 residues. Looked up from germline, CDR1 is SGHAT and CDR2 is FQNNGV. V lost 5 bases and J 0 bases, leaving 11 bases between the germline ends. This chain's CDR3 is CASSRNDLAKNIQYF. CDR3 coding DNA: TGTGCCAGCAGCCGTAATGATCTAGCCAAAAACATTCAGTACTTC. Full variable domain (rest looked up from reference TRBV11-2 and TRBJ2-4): EAGVAQSPRYKIIEKRQSVAFWCNPISGHATLYWYQQILGQGPKLLIQFQNNGVVDDSQLPKDRFSAERLKGVDSTLKIQPAKLEDSAVYLCASSRNDLAKNIQYFGAGTRLSVL.

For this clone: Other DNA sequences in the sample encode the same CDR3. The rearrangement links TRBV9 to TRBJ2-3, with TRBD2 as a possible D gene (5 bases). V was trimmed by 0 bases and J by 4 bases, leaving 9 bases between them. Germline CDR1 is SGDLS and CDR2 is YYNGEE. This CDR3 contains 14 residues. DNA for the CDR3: TGTGCCAGCAGCGTAGGAGGGAATTCAGATACGCAGTATTTT. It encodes CASSVGGNSDTQYF.

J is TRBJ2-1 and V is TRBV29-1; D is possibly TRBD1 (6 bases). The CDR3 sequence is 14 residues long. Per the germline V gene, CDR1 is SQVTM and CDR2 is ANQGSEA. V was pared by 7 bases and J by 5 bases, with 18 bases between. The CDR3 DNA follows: TGCAGCGCCTTGGTCCCGGACAGAGACAATGAGCAGTTCTTC. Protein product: CSALVPDRDNEQFF.

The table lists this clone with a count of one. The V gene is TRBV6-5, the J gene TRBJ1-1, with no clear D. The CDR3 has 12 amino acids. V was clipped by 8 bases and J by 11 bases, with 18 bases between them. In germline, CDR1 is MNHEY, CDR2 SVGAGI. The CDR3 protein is CASGIPASAAFF. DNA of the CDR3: TGTGCCAGCGGTATCCCCGCTAGCGCCGCTTTCTTT.

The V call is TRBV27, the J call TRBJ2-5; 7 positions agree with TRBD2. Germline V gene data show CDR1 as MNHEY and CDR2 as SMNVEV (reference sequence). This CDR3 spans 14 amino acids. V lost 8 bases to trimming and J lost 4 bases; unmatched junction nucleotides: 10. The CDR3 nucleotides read TGTGCCAGCGGCTCGGGGGGTAGGACAGAGACCCAGTACTTC. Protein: CASGSGGRTETQYF.

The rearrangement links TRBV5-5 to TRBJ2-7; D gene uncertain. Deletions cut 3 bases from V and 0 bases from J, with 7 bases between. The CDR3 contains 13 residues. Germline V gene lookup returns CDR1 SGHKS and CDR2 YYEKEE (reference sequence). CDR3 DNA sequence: TGTGCCAGCAGCTGGGCCGTCTCCTACGAGCAGTACTTC. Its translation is CASSWAVSYEQYF. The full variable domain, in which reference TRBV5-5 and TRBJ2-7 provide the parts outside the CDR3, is DAGVTQSPTHLIKTRGQQVTLRCSPISGHKSVSWYQQVLGQGPQFIFQYYEKEERGRGNFPDRFSARQFPNYSSELNVNALLLGDSALYLCASSWAVSYEQYFGPGTRLTVT.

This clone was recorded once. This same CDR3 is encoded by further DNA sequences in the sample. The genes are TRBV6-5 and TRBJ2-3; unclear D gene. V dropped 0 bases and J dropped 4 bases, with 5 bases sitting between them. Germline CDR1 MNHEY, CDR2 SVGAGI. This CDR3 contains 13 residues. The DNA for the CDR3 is TGTGCCAGCAGTTACTCGAAGGCAGATACGCAGTATTTT. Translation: CASSYSKADTQYF.

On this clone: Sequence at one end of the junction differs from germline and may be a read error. In nucleotides, the CDR3 is TGTGCCAGCAGCTCCCCGTTGGCGACAGGTCCGACTTTT. It translates to CASSSPLATGPTF. This rearrangement joins TRBV7-9 to TRBJ2-3; D is perhaps TRBD1 (6 bases). CDR3 size: 13 residues. CDR1 is SEHNR and CDR2 is FQNEAQ in the germline V gene (reference sequence).

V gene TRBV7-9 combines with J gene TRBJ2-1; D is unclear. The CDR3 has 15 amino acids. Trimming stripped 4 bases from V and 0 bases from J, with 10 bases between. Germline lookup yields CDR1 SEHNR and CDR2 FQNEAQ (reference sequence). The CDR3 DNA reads TGTGCCAGCAGCTCCGAGATTAGCTCCTACAATGAGCAGTTCTTC. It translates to CASSSEISSYNEQFF.

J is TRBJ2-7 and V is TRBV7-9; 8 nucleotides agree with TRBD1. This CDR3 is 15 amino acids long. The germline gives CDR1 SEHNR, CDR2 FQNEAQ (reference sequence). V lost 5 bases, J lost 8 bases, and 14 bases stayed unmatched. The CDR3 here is CASSPSLRGRAQQYF. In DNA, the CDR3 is TGTGCCAGCAGCCCCAGCCTCAGGGGGCGCGCTCAGCAGTACTTC.

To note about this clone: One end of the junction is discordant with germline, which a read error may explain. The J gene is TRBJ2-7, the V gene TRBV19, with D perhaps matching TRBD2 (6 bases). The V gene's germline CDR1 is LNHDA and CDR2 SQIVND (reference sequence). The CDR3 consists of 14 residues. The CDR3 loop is CANSLTGATYEQYF. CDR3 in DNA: TGTGCCAATAGTCTGACGGGAGCAACCTACGAGCAGTACTTC.

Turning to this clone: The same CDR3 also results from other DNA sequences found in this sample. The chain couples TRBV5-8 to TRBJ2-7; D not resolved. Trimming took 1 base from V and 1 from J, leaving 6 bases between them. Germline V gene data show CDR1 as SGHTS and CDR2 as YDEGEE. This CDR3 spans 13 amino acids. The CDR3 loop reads CASSLLGSYEQYF. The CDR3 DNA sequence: TGTGCCAGCAGCTTGTTAGGATCCTACGAGCAGTACTTC.

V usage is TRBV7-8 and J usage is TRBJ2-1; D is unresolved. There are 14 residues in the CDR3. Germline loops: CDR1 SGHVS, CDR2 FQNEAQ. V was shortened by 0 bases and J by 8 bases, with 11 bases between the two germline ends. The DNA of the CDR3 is TGTGCCAGCAGCTTAGCGGTCAGACTCGATGAGCAGTTCTTC. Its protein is CASSLAVRLDEQFF.

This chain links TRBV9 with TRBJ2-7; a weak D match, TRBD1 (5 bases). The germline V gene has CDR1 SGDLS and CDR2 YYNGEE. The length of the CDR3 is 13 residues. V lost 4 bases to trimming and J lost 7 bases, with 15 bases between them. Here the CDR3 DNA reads TGTGCCAGCAGCTACAGGCCTTCAAGGGAGCAGTACTTC. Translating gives CASSYRPSREQYF.

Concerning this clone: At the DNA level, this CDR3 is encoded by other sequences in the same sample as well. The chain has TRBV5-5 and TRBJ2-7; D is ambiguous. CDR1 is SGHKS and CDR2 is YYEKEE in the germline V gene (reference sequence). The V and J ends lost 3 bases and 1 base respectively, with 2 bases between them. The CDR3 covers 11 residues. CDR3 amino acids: CASSSSYEQYF. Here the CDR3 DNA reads TGTGCCAGCAGCTCTTCCTACGAGCAGTACTTC. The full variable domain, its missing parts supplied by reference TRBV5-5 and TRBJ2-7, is DAGVTQSPTHLIKTRGQQVTLRCSPISGHKSVSWYQQVLGQGPQFIFQYYEKEERGRGNFPDRFSARQFPNYSSELNVNALLLGDSALYLCASSSSYEQYFGPGTRLTVT.

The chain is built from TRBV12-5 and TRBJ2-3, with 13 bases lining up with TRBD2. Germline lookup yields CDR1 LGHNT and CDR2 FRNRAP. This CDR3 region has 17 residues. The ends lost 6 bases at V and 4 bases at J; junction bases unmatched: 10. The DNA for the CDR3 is TGTGCTAGTGGGAGGACTAGCGGGAGTGGATTCCCAGATACGCAGTATTTT. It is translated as CASGRTSGSGFPDTQYF.

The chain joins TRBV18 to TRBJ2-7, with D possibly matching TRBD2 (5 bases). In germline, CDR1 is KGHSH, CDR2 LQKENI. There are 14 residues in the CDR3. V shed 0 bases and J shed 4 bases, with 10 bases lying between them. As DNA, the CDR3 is TGTGCCAGCTCACCACCTACTCGGGGTTACGAGCAGTACTTC. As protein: CASSPPTRGYEQYF.

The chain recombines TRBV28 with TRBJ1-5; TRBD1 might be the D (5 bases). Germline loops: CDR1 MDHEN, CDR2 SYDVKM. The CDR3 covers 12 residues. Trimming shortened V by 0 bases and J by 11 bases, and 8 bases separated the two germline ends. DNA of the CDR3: TGTGCCAGCAGTTTATGGGGGCAGACCCAGCATTTT. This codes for CASSLWGQTQHF.

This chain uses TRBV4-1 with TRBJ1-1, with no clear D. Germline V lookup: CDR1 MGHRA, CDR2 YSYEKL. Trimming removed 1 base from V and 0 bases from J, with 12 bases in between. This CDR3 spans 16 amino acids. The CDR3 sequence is CASSQGQEIMNTEAFF. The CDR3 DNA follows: TGCGCCAGCAGCCAAGGCCAGGAGATCATGAACACTGAAGCTTTCTTT.

CDR3 nucleotide sequence: TGTGCCAGTAGTATAGAGGGACAGGGCCATCAGCCCCAGCATTTT. It specifies CASSIEGQGHQPQHF. The V gene is TRBV19, the J gene TRBJ1-5, with 9 positions matching TRBD1. Germline V gene sequence: CDR1 LNHDA, CDR2 SQIVND (reference sequence). CDR3 size: 15 residues. The V segment lost 0 bases and the J segment 5 bases; nucleotides outside the gene matches: 2.

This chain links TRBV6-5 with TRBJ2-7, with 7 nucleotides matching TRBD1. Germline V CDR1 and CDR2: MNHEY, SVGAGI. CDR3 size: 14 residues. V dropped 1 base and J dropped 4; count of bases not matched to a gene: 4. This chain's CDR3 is CASSYYQQGYEQYF. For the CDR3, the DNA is TGTGCCAGCAGTTACTACCAACAGGGGTACGAGCAGTACTTC.

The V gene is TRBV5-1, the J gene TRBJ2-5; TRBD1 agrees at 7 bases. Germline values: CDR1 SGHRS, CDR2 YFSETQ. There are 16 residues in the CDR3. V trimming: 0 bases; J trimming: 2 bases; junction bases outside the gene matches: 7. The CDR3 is CASSLAPTGDQETQYF. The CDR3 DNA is TGCGCCAGCAGCTTGGCCCCTACAGGGGATCAAGAGACCCAGTACTTC. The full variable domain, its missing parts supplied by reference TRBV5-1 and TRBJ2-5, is KAGVTQTPRYLIKTRGQQVTLSCSPISGHRSVSWYQQTPGQGLQFLFEYFSETQRNKGNFPGRFSGRQFSNSRSEMNVSTLELGDSALYLCASSLAPTGDQETQYFGPGTRLLVL.

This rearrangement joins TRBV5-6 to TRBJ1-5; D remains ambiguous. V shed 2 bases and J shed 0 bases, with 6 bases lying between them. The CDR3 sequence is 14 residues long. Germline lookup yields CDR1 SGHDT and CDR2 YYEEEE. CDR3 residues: CASSFFYSNQPQHF. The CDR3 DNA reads TGTGCCAGCAGCTTTTTTTATAGCAATCAGCCCCAGCATTTT.

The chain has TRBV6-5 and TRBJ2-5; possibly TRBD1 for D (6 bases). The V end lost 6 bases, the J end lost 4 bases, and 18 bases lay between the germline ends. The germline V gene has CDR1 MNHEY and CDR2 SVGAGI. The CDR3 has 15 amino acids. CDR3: CASSPWQGTSETQYF. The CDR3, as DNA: TGTGCCAGCAGCCCTTGGCAGGGGACGTCAGAGACCCAGTACTTC.

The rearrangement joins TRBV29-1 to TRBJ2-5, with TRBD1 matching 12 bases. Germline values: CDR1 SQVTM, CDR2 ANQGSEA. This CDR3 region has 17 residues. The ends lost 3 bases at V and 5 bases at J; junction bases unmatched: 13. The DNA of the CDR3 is TGCAGCGTTGAGGGAGCTGACCGGGACAGGGGGCAGGAGACCCAGTACTTC. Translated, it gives CSVEGADRDRGQETQYF.